These 26 T cell receptor beta chains were sequenced from one sample in a study of pediatric ulcerative colitis. Clones were read by immunoSEQ multiplex PCR, and TCRdb kept only the in-frame ones, dropping some. The repertoire consists of about 36,000 clones, with more than 70% occurring once and the leading ten covering 0.65% to 0.95%. One to two pinch biopsies were taken from the rectum during colonoscopy. Sequencing used gut tissue. These receptors came from a boy younger than 18 with moderate ulcerative colitis.

The chain couples TRBV5-1 to TRBJ2-1; D remains ambiguous. The length of the CDR3 is 15 residues. CDR1 and CDR2 from the germline V gene are SGHRS and YFSETQ. Trimming removed 4 bases at V and 2 bases at J, with 13 bases between. The CDR3 bases are TGCGCCAGCAGCATGGGCGGAGTACCCTACAATGAGCAGTTCTTC. Its translation is CASSMGGVPYNEQFF.

This chain connects TRBV29-1 to TRBJ2-5, with 11 positions matching TRBD1. CDR3 length equals 14 residues. Germline CDR1 is SQVTM and CDR2 is ANQGSEA. The junction had 4 bases not matched to a gene; V was cut back by 3 bases and J by 4 bases. The CDR3 region has the DNA TGCAGCGTTGAGGACAGGGGGCGATCAGAGACCCAGTACTTC. Protein: CSVEDRGRSETQYF.

The chain has TRBV11-2 and TRBJ2-1, with D tentatively TRBD2 (6 bases). Trimming took off 5 bases at V and 10 bases at J, with 12 bases between the two ends. Per germline, CDR1 SGHAT and CDR2 FQNNGV. The CDR3 length is 12 residues. The CDR3 region is CASSTRAGEQFF. The CDR3 nucleotides read TGTGCCAGCAGCACACGGGCGGGGGAGCAGTTCTTC.

The chain recombines TRBV28 with TRBJ2-4; D call uncertain. The V gene's germline CDR1 is MDHEN and CDR2 SYDVKM. The CDR3 is 14 residues long. The V end lost 5 bases, the J end lost 1 base, and 9 bases lay between the germline ends. In DNA form, the CDR3 reads TGTGCCAGCAGTGCATACAATGCCAAAAACATTCAGTACTTC. The encoded protein is CASSAYNAKNIQYF. The whole variable domain, filled in from reference TRBV28 and TRBJ2-4, reads DVKVTQSSRYLVKRTGEKVFLECVQDMDHENMFWYRQDPGLGLRLIYFSYDVKMKEKGDIPEGYSVSREKKERFSLILESASTNQTSMYLCASSAYNAKNIQYFGAGTRLSVL.

This clone occurred a few times. This chain joins TRBV9 and TRBJ1-3, with D perhaps TRBD1 (6 bases). The CDR3 runs to 15 residues. The germline gives CDR1 SGDLS, CDR2 YYNGEE. V shed 1 base and J shed 4 bases, with 12 bases lying between them. Written as DNA, the CDR3 is TGTGCCAGCAGCGTACGAACAGGGTCCGGAAACACCATATATTTT. It yields the protein CASSVRTGSGNTIYF.

Written as DNA, the CDR3 is TGTGCCAGCAGTGACAGGGGCACAGATACGCAGTATTTT. Its translation: CASSDRGTDTQYF. The V call is TRBV6-4, the J call TRBJ2-3; no clear D gene. The CDR3 extends over 13 amino acids. Germline V gene data show CDR1 as MRHNA and CDR2 as SNTAGT. The V and J ends lost 2 bases and 1 base respectively, with 4 bases between them.

The gene calls are TRBV21-1 and TRBJ2-3. TRBV21-1 is given as a pseudogene. CDR3 size: 15 residues. The CDR3 is CASSTGRVATDTQYF. The CDR3 DNA reads as TGTGCCAGCAGCACCGGTAGGGTAGCAACAGATACGCAGTATTTT.

The chain links TRBV2 to TRBJ2-1, with 8 bases matching TRBD1. V shed 10 bases and J 2 bases; nucleotides not matched to a gene: 19. Germline loops: CDR1 SNHLY, CDR2 FYNNEI. CDR3 length: 18 amino acids. The CDR3 sequence is CATTLIRPGGFPYNEQFF. The CDR3 nucleotides read TGTGCCACCACCTTGATTCGGCCAGGGGGCTTTCCCTACAATGAGCAGTTCTTC. The full variable domain, rest sourced from reference TRBV2 and TRBJ2-1, is EPEVTQTPSHQVTQMGQEVILRCVPISNHLYFYWYRQILGQKVEFLVSFYNNEISEKSEIFDDQFSVERPDGSNFTLKIRSTKLEDSAMYFCATTLIRPGGFPYNEQFFGPGTRLTVL.

This rearrangement joins TRBV10-1 to TRBJ2-3; D remains ambiguous. Looked up from germline, CDR1 is WNHNN and CDR2 is SYGVQD (reference sequence). The V end was cut by 2 bases, the J end by 0 bases, with 9 bases between. The CDR3 runs to 15 residues. The chain's CDR3 is CASSEDRRSTDTQYF. In DNA, the CDR3 is TGCGCCAGCAGTGAGGATCGACGGAGCACAGATACGCAGTATTTT.

The chain employs TRBV6-5 and TRBJ1-2, with D uncertain. Deletions cut 6 bases from V and 4 bases from J, with 9 bases between. The CDR3 totals 12 residues. The germline CDR1 and CDR2 sequences are MNHEY and SVGAGI. The CDR3 DNA follows: TGTGCCAGCAGCCCCCGGGGCTATGGCTACACCTTC. Amino acids: CASSPRGYGYTF.

This clone was found a few times. The CDR3 DNA reads TGTGCCAGCAGCCAAGAGGAGGGGTCTACCTACGAGCAGTACTTC. Translating it yields CASSQEEGSTYEQYF. V gene TRBV4-2 combines with J gene TRBJ2-7; the D gene is possibly TRBD2 (6 bases). The V gene's germline CDR1 is LGHNA and CDR2 YNFKEQ. The CDR3 loop spans 15 amino acids. Trimming shortened V by 0 bases and J by 2 bases, and 11 bases separated the two germline ends.

Worth noting for this clone: Sequence at one end of the junction differs from germline and may be a read error. V gene TRBV7-7 combines with J gene TRBJ2-5; D remains unclear. CDR1 and CDR2 (germline): SSHAT, FNYEAQ (reference sequence). CDR3 length: 12 amino acids. In nucleotides, the CDR3 is TGTGCTAGCAGCCCCCTAAAAGAGACCCAGTACTTC. Amino acid sequence: CASSPLKETQYF.

V is TRBV27 and J is TRBJ2-7; the match to TRBD1 covers 7 bases. Germline-derived CDR1 and CDR2 are MNHEY and SMNVEV (reference sequence). Trimming cost V 5 bases and J 2 bases; bases outside gene matches: 12. The CDR3 has 16 residues. This chain's CDR3 is CASSVDRARITYEQYF. The CDR3 DNA follows: TGTGCCAGCAGTGTCGACAGGGCGAGGATTACCTACGAGCAGTACTTC.

The chain employs TRBV5-4 and TRBJ2-7; D is possibly TRBD2 (6 bases). The V and J ends lost 4 bases and 0 bases respectively, with 14 bases between them. This CDR3 comprises 15 residues. CDR1 is SGHNT, CDR2 YYREEE, per germline (reference sequence). CDR3 loop: CASSQGRGSSYEQYF. CDR3 in DNA: TGTGCCAGCAGCCAGGGTCGGGGGAGCTCCTACGAGCAGTACTTC.

V and J are TRBV5-1 and TRBJ2-7, with D tentatively TRBD1 (6 bases). CDR1 SGHRS and CDR2 YFSETQ come from the germline V gene. The CDR3 is 16 amino acids. With 4 bases removed from V and 1 base from J, the gap between germline ends came to 18 bases. The CDR3 reads CASSRDSGTISYEQYF. CDR3 bases: TGCGCCAGCAGCCGGGATTCCGGGACAATTTCCTACGAGCAGTACTTC.

Only one count was recorded for this clone. The V and J genes are TRBV5-1 and TRBJ1-2; 8 bases are a match to TRBD1. Germline V lookup: CDR1 SGHRS, CDR2 YFSETQ. CDR3 length: 15 amino acids. With V trimmed by 2 bases and J by 4 bases, 7 bases remained unmatched. CDR3 sequence (DNA): TGCGCCAGCAGCTTTTCAGGACAGGGAGGCTATGGCTACACCTTC. Translating gives CASSFSGQGGYGYTF.

This clone has more than one count but fewer than ten. V and J are TRBV7-3 and TRBJ2-5; D gene unclear. This CDR3 spans 13 amino acids. V was trimmed by 1 base and J by 10 bases, leaving 13 bases between them. CDR1 is SGHTA, CDR2 FQGTGA, per germline. CDR3 sequence: CASSLMANRIQYF. CDR3 DNA: TGTGCCAGCAGCTTAATGGCTAATCGGATCCAGTACTTC.

This chain links TRBV10-3 with TRBJ1-6; TRBD1 agrees at 10 bases. Germline CDR1 ENHRY, CDR2 SYGVKD. Trimming at V came to 3 bases and at J to 6 bases, leaving 5 bases not matched to a gene. This CDR3 region has 16 residues. The CDR3: CAISEGGDRGNSPLHF. For the CDR3, the DNA is TGTGCCATCAGTGAAGGGGGGGACAGGGGTAATTCACCCCTCCACTTT.

This sequence joins TRBV7-6 and TRBJ2-5; 15 positions match TRBD2. J gave up 6 bases and V 2 bases, and 7 bases lay outside the gene matches. This CDR3 spans 17 amino acids. Germline values: CDR1 SGHVS, CDR2 FNYEAQ. Here the CDR3 DNA reads TGTGCCAGCAGCTTACGGACTAGCGGGGGGGCCGTTAAGACCCAGTACTTC. Translating it yields CASSLRTSGGAVKTQYF. The entire variable domain, with the rest obtained from reference TRBV7-6 and TRBJ2-5, is as follows: GAGVSQSPRYKVTKRGQDVALRCDPISGHVSLYWYRQALGQGPEFLTYFNYEAQQDKSGLPNDRFSAERPEGSISTLTIQRTEQRDSAMYRCASSLRTSGGAVKTQYFGPGTRLLVL.

This chain connects TRBV14 to TRBJ1-1; D unresolved. This CDR3 spans 14 amino acids. V was cut by 4 bases and J by 2 bases, with 11 bases left in between. Germline V lookup: CDR1 SGHDN, CDR2 FVKESK. CDR3 sequence: CASSPRGYNTEAFF. In DNA, the CDR3 is TGTGCCAGCAGCCCACGTGGGTACAACACTGAAGCTTTCTTT.

The chain combines TRBV5-1 with TRBJ1-2, with 7 bases fitting TRBD1. V shed 0 bases and J 7 bases; nucleotides not matched to a gene: 9. CDR1 and CDR2 from the germline V gene are SGHRS and YFSETQ. This CDR3 spans 15 amino acids. DNA of the CDR3: TGCGCCAGCAGCTTGGCCCGCTTGACAGGGAGTGGCTACACCTTC. Its protein product is CASSLARLTGSGYTF.

The chain recombines TRBV5-6 with TRBJ2-3; 8 positions match TRBD1. V lost 5 bases, J lost 6 bases, and 11 bases stayed unmatched. Per the germline V gene, CDR1 is SGHDT and CDR2 is YYEEEE. CDR3 length: 15 residues. The CDR3 protein is CASSWTGSVFDTQYF. The CDR3 nucleotides read TGTGCCAGCAGTTGGACAGGGAGTGTGTTTGATACGCAGTATTTT. The whole variable domain, filled in from reference TRBV5-6 and TRBJ2-3, reads DAGVTQSPTHLIKTRGQQVTLRCSPKSGHDTVSWYQQALGQGPQFIFQYYEEEERQRGNFPDRFSGHQFPNYSSELNVNALLLGDSALYLCASSWTGSVFDTQYFGPGTRLTVL.

This clone was recorded a few times. The rearrangement links TRBV5-6 to TRBJ2-7, with 8 bases that match TRBD1. The V gene's germline CDR1 is SGHDT and CDR2 YYEEEE. The CDR3 loop spans 14 amino acids. Trimming cost V 0 bases and J 5 bases; bases outside gene matches: 4. The CDR3 DNA reads TGTGCCAGCAGCTTGGACCCAGGGGGCGACGAGCAGTACTTC. It encodes CASSLDPGGDEQYF.

The chain uses TRBV7-2 and TRBJ2-7, with TRBD2 matching 12 bases. The J segment lost 7 bases and the V segment lost 4 bases, leaving 8 bases of the junction unmatched. The CDR3 is 15 amino acids. Germline values: CDR1 SGHTA, CDR2 FQGNSA. The CDR3 sequence: CASSWGLAGPGEQYF. The DNA of the CDR3 is TGTGCCAGCAGCTGGGGACTAGCGGGCCCGGGGGAGCAGTACTTC.

The chain links TRBV2 to TRBJ2-3; 10 nucleotides align to TRBD2. The CDR3 is 16 amino acids. V lost 8 bases and J lost 1; bases outside the gene matches: 9. Germline V CDR1 and CDR2: SNHLY, FYNNEI. The chain's CDR3 is CASQAAGLAGTDTQYF. In DNA, the CDR3 is TGTGCCAGCCAAGCCGCCGGACTAGCGGGCACAGATACGCAGTATTTT.

The rearrangement uses TRBV18 and TRBJ2-7, with a weak D call TRBD2 (5 bases). The V end was cut by 3 bases, the J end by 5 bases, with 11 bases between. Germline loops: CDR1 KGHSH, CDR2 LQKENI. The CDR3 sequence is 13 residues long. This chain's CDR3 is CASSPSGTHEQYF. The CDR3 DNA reads TGTGCCAGCTCACCGTCGGGAACCCACGAGCAGTACTTC.